Reported below is one T cell receptor beta chain. Many counts were recorded for this clonotype. Its binding antigen is unknown. No much larger clonotype is one base removed from it; base qualities were not supplied. CDR1 SGHKS and CDR2 YYEKEE were looked up in the germline V gene (reference sequence). The CDR3 starts with the cysteine, ends with the phenylalanine, and has 11 residues. Only CDR3 DNA is held: 33 bases, read in frame from base 1. The trim is 2 bases for V and 5 bases for J, with a gap of 5 bases between the germline ends. Library preparation used RT-PCR. Sequenced on an Illumina HiSeq 2500. The public reads were reprocessed in TCRdb via fastp at Q25 and MiXCR, keeping in-frame beta chains. Rows are unified per CDR3 protein, each entry keeping the most common DNA and genes. For this sample there are around 760,000 distinct CDR3 sequences; 11% to 15% appear just once. Around 7% of the sample rests with the top ten.

These data belong to a study of response to subunit inactivated influenza vaccine (dated by TCRdb to 2016 to 2018). General notes on the study: To follow how T cells responded to a trivalent subunit inactivated influenza vaccine, the researchers relied on deep quantitative profiling of the T cell receptor repertoire.

On the study overall, not on this receptor specifically: According to the authors, only a limited number of new T cells may be recruited by each seasonal influenza vaccination.

The sequence came from a man aged 50-60 years who received an inactivated influenza vaccine. Donor details come from another sample of the same person, matched by shared clones. The chain is made from TRBV5-5 and TRBJ2-7; the D gene identity is not certain. Source: PBMCs from blood, taken roughly 15 days before vaccination. The CDR3 amino acid sequence is: CASSFGNEQYF. The DNA sequence is TGTGCCAGCAGCTTTGGGAACGAGCAGTACTTC. Joined to the reference TRBV5-5 and TRBJ2-7 proteins, this CDR3 gives the full variable domain: DAGVTQSPTHLIKTRGQQVTLRCSPISGHKSVSWYQQVLGQGPQFIFQYYEKEERGRGNFPDRFSARQFPNYSSELNVNALLLGDSALYLCASSFGNEQYFGPGTRLTVT.